This TCR beta chain was found in a study of CD8 T cells in Susac syndrome. There are 12 residues in the CDR3. Looked up from germline, CDR1 is SQVTM and CDR2 is ANQGSEA. V lost 6 bases, J lost 7 bases, and 6 bases stayed unmatched. cDNA came from around 0.5 to 1 ug RNA primed by random hexamers. MiXCR, applied by TCRdb to the immunoSEQ multiplex PCR reads, yields one record per CDR3 protein. Counted here are under 550,000 distinct CDR3 sequences, about 85% occurring once; the ten biggest clones make up approximately 0.12%. The receptor was derived from a human donor with multiple sclerosis. The chain recombines TRBV29-1 with TRBJ2-7, with 10 bases aligning to TRBD1. The sequenced sample was CD8+ T cells from PBMCs. The DNA for the CDR3 is TGCAGCGTGGACAGGGGGAACGGGGAGCAGTACTTC. This encodes CSVDRGNGEQYF.